A single sample gave rise to the 22 T cell receptor beta chains below, sequenced in a study of T cell clonality in common variable immunodeficiency. TCRdb's copy holds only in-frame clones and misses some; the assay was immunoSEQ multiplex PCR. This record lists approximately 51,000 clones, none seen once only, and the top ten clones contain less than 6.5%. Sample: peripheral blood mononuclear cells. The receptor set was obtained from a person aged 18 to 70 in good health.

In this sample, this clone turned up many times. The read ends 3 residues before the CDR3 terminus; that terminus is restored from the germline J gene. This chain links TRBV7-2 with TRBJ1-1; D not resolved. The CDR3 sequence is 13 residues long. V lost 4 bases and J 7 bases, leaving 13 bases between the germline ends. Looked up from germline, CDR1 is SGHTA and CDR2 is FQGNSA. The CDR3 sequence is CASSSYTRIEAFF. The CDR3 DNA, read in part, is TGTGCCAGCAGCTCGTATACCAGAATTGAA.

A few counts support this clone. The covered CDR3 bases are TGTGCCAGCTCACTTTCCCGGGACAGATCCTCTTACGAC. Amino acid sequence: CASSLSRDRSSYD. The full CDR3 is CASSLSRDRSSYDYTF. The chain recombines TRBV18 with TRBJ1-2; the match to TRBD1 covers 7 bases. The read gets to within 3 residues of the CDR3 end, and the germline J gene fills in the rest. The CDR3 consists of 16 residues. Germline V gene data show CDR1 as KGHSH and CDR2 as LQKENI.

This clone was counted ten times or more. The CDR3 goes on 3 residues after the read ends, and that part is filled in from the germline J gene. The chain has TRBV7-2 and TRBJ1-2, with D perhaps TRBD1 (5 bases). This CDR3 is built from 12 residues. Germline V gene sequence: CDR1 SGHTA, CDR2 FQGNSA. The CDR3 protein is CASSLVQGYYTF. The CDR3 DNA, read in part, is TGTGCCAGCAGCTTAGTTCAGGGTTAC.

This clone was seen many times. The read terminates 3 residues ahead of where the CDR3 ends, so the germline J gene completes it. This sequence joins TRBV2 and TRBJ1-2; 7 bases agree with TRBD1. CDR1 and CDR2 from the germline V gene are SNHLY and FYNNEI. After removal of 11 bases from V and 4 bases from J, the junction contained 10 bases not matched to a gene. CDR3 size: 13 residues. The CDR3 spells CAGTGVGSYGYTF. The part of the CDR3 DNA that was read is TGTGCCGGTACAGGGGTGGGAAGCTATGGC.

For this clone: The read ends 3 residues shy of where the CDR3 ends; the end is completed using the germline J gene. The V and J genes are TRBV7-2 and TRBJ1-5; TRBD1 aligns across 8 bases. Looked up from germline, CDR1 is SGHTA and CDR2 is FQGNSA. This CDR3 contains 13 residues. The CDR3 bases that were read are TGTGCCAGCAGCGCACAGGGGGAGGGTCCC. Amino acid sequence: CASSAQGEGP. In full, the CDR3 reads CASSAQGEGPQHF. Variable domain in full (rest from reference TRBV7-2 and TRBJ1-5): GAGVSQSPSNKVTEKGKDVELRCDPISGHTALYWYRQSLGQGLEFLIYFQGNSAPDKSGLPSDRFSAERTGGSVSTLTIQRTQQEDSAVYLCASSAQGEGPQHFGDGTRLSIL.

This clone was recorded at least ten times. The CDR3 end lies 3 residues beyond the end of the read and is filled in from the germline J gene. The rearrangement uses TRBV20-1 and TRBJ2-5; 13 bases are shared with TRBD2. After removal of 3 bases from V and 6 bases from J, the junction contained 10 bases not matched to a gene. Germline values: CDR1 DFQATT, CDR2 SNEGSKA (reference sequence). The CDR3 covers 16 residues. CDR3 DNA, as far as it was read: TGCAGTGCTAGCCCTATACTAGCGGGGGGGCCGCAGACC. Translating gives CSASPILAGGPQT. The complete CDR3 sequence is CSASPILAGGPQTQYF.

This clone was found many times. The read gets to within 3 residues of the CDR3 end, and the germline J gene fills in the rest. The rearrangement joins TRBV6-2 or TRBV6-3 to TRBJ1-5; 7 nucleotides agree with TRBD1. The ends lost 3 bases at V and 3 bases at J; junction bases unmatched: 5. Germline CDR1 reads MNHEY; CDR2 reads SVGEGT. This CDR3 contains 15 residues. This CDR3 reads CASSYDGTVNQPQHF. The covered CDR3 bases are TGTGCCAGCAGTTATGACGGGACAGTCAATCAGCCC.

This clone was recorded many times. The read terminates 3 residues ahead of where the CDR3 ends, so the germline J gene completes it. The genes are TRBV12-3 or TRBV12-4 and TRBJ2-5, with 12 nucleotides matching TRBD2. The J segment lost 6 bases and the V segment lost 10 bases, leaving 6 bases of the junction unmatched. There are 13 residues in the CDR3. The CDR3 reads CATSTSGGQTQYF. The CDR3 bases that were read are TGTGCCACATCGACTAGCGGGGGCCAGACC.

In the case of this clone: The read ends 3 residues early relative to the CDR3; the germline J gene fills the gap. This chain uses TRBV20-1 with TRBJ2-5; tentatively, D is TRBD2 (6 bases). CDR3 length: 20 amino acids. The germline CDR1 and CDR2 sequences are DFQATT and SNEGSKA (reference sequence). Trimming cost V 4 bases and J 3 bases, with 33 bases left between them. Partial CDR3 DNA: TGCAGTGCTACCCAAGAAAGGACTACCGCTCTTTTGGTCTCGGAAGAGACC. It codes for CSATQERTTALLVSEET. The entire CDR3 protein is CSATQERTTALLVSEETQYF.

This clone appeared many times. The read stops 3 residues short of the end of the CDR3; the missing end is completed from the germline J gene. The V gene is TRBV20-1, the J gene TRBJ1-1; tentative D call: TRBD1 (5 bases). Germline V gene lookup returns CDR1 DFQATT and CDR2 SNEGSKA (reference sequence). Trimming removed 0 bases at V and 4 bases at J, with 12 bases between. The CDR3 is made up of 14 amino acids. CDR3 DNA (partial): TGCAGTGCTAGAGATGACCGGGGGATCACTGAA. This encodes CSARDDRGITE. The full CDR3 reads CSARDDRGITEAFF.

At least ten counts were recorded for this clone. Sequencing ends 3 residues short of the CDR3 end; the germline J gene provides the rest. The rearrangement links TRBV6-2 or TRBV6-3 to TRBJ2-5; possible D gene TRBD2, 5 bases. The CDR3 runs 13 residues. Trimming stripped 2 bases from V and 4 bases from J, with 8 bases between. Germline CDR1 is MNHEY and CDR2 is SVGEGT. The chain's CDR3 is CASSYNRGETQYF. The part of the CDR3 DNA that was read is TGTGCCAGCAGTTACAACCGGGGAGAGACC.

Concerning this clone: The read halts 3 residues ahead of the CDR3 end, with the missing end drawn from the germline J gene. This chain uses TRBV6-2 or TRBV6-3 with TRBJ1-2, with D tentatively TRBD1 (5 bases). This CDR3 has 12 amino acids. Germline CDR1 is MNHEY and CDR2 is SVGEGT. CDR3 in amino acids: CASSWFQGDYTF. The CDR3 DNA, read in part, is TGTGCCAGCAGTTGGTTCCAGGGCGAC.

This clone was detected ten times or more. The read halts 3 residues ahead of the CDR3 end, with the missing end drawn from the germline J gene. This chain joins TRBV6-2 or TRBV6-3 and TRBJ1-6; D not certain. V was trimmed by 2 bases and J by 0 bases, leaving 5 bases between them. Germline V gene data show CDR1 as MNHEY and CDR2 as SVGEGT. The CDR3 is made up of 15 amino acids. The sequenced CDR3 bases are TGTGCCAGCAGTTACCCTCGCTCCTATAATTCACCC. Residues: CASSYPRSYNSP. The whole CDR3 sequence reads CASSYPRSYNSPLHF.

The sample holds many counts of this clone. Coverage ceases 3 residues before the CDR3 finishes, and the germline J gene fills in the end. The chain couples TRBV11-2 to TRBJ1-6, with 9 bases identical to TRBD1. CDR1 and CDR2 from the germline V gene are SGHAT and FQNNGV. There are 15 residues in the CDR3. J gave up 10 bases and V 3 bases, and 7 bases lay outside the gene matches. The CDR3 spells CASSLETGGYSPLHF. The sequenced CDR3 bases are TGTGCCAGCAGCTTGGAGACAGGGGGGTACTCACCC.

This clone was picked up many times. The CDR3 end lies 3 residues beyond the end of the read and is filled in from the germline J gene. Other DNA sequences in this sample translate to the same CDR3. The rearrangement uses TRBV19 and TRBJ1-5, with 8 bases lining up with TRBD1. The CDR3 loop spans 14 amino acids. V shed 7 bases and J 4 bases; nucleotides not matched to a gene: 6. Germline CDR1 and CDR2: LNHDA and SQIVND (reference sequence). The part of the CDR3 DNA that was read is TGTGCCAGTATTGCCAGACAGGGGAATCAGCCC. Protein: CASIARQGNQP. The CDR3 in its entirety is CASIARQGNQPQHF.

This clone was seen repeatedly, ten times or more. The sequence runs out 3 residues before the end of the CDR3; the remainder is reconstructed from the germline J gene. The chain uses TRBV23-1 and TRBJ2-3; 7 bases line up with TRBD1. TRBV23-1 carries the ORF label, with uncertain function. CDR3 length: 15 residues. The CDR3 is CASSQSRDRGETQYF. Partial CDR3 DNA: TGCGCCAGCAGTCAATCCAGGGACAGAGGGGAGACG.

This clone was seen ten or more times. The CDR3 loop reads CAWGTGEDQPQHF. CDR3 bases read: TGTGCCTGGGGAACAGGGGAGGATCAGCCC. This chain uses TRBV30 with TRBJ1-5; 7 positions match TRBD1. Coverage ceases 3 residues before the CDR3 finishes, and the germline J gene fills in the end. V was pared by 5 bases and J by 5 bases, with 6 bases of the junction left unmatched. CDR3 length equals 13 residues. CDR1 GTSNPN and CDR2 SVGIG come from the germline V gene (reference sequence).

At least ten counts were recorded for this clone. The CDR3 extends 3 residues past the end of the read, so its final part is completed from the germline J gene. The rearrangement links TRBV11-2 to TRBJ1-5; 8 bases match TRBD1. The CDR3 totals 15 residues. With V trimmed by 3 bases and J by 0 bases, 1 base remained unmatched. Per the germline V gene, CDR1 is SGHAT and CDR2 is FQNNGV. The CDR3 reads CASSLTGVSNQPQHF. The part of the CDR3 DNA that was read is TGTGCCAGCAGCTTGACAGGGGTTAGCAATCAGCCC. Based on the CDR3 plus reference TRBV11-2 and TRBJ1-5, the full variable domain is EAGVAQSPRYKIIEKRQSVAFWCNPISGHATLYWYQQILGQGPKLLIQFQNNGVVDDSQLPKDRFSAERLKGVDSTLKIQPAKLEDSAVYLCASSLTGVSNQPQHFGDGTRLSIL.

This clone was detected many times. The read ends 3 residues before the CDR3 terminus; that terminus is restored from the germline J gene. The gene calls are TRBV7-9 and TRBJ2-2, with TRBD1 matching 7 bases. The germline V gene encodes CDR1 SEHNR and CDR2 FQNEAQ (reference sequence). The CDR3 is 15 amino acids. The DNA read from the CDR3 is TGTGCCAGCAGCTTAGCCGGGACAGAGAATGAAAAG. It encodes CASSLAGTENEK. In full, the CDR3 reads CASSLAGTENEKLFF.

The table lists this clone with many counts. The read terminates 3 residues ahead of where the CDR3 ends, so the germline J gene completes it. The chain has TRBV12-3 or TRBV12-4 and TRBJ2-5; D tentatively fits TRBD1 or TRBD2 (7 bases each). This CDR3 has 15 amino acids. The sequenced CDR3 bases are TGTGCCAGCAGCACCCACGGGGAGGGGGCTTATACC. Protein: CASSTHGEGAYT. The full CDR3 protein is CASSTHGEGAYTQYF.

This clone was observed many times. The read stops 3 residues short of the end of the CDR3; the missing end is completed from the germline J gene. V gene TRBV20-1 combines with J gene TRBJ1-3, with 8 bases that match TRBD1. Germline loops: CDR1 DFQATT, CDR2 SNEGSKA (reference sequence). There are 14 residues in the CDR3. Losses at the gene ends were 2 bases for V and 2 bases for J; bases not matched to a gene: 2. Partial CDR3 DNA: TGCAGTGCTAGACAGGGGGCGGCTGGAAACACC. It is translated as CSARQGAAGNT. The entire CDR3 protein reads CSARQGAAGNTIYF.

At least ten counts were recorded for this clone. The CDR3 goes on 3 residues after the read ends, and that part is filled in from the germline J gene. The chain combines TRBV20-1 with TRBJ1-1, with 9 bases that match TRBD1. Germline V gene data show CDR1 as DFQATT and CDR2 as SNEGSKA (reference sequence). V was pared by 5 bases and J by 5 bases, with 3 bases of the junction left unmatched. The CDR3 runs to 12 residues. The covered CDR3 bases are TGCAGTGCTTTACAGGGGGCGACTGAA. Translating gives CSALQGATE. The full CDR3 protein is CSALQGATEAFF.